These T cell receptor beta chains were read from a single sample in a study of blood T cells in healthy people across ages. Each CDR3 protein is one row after TCRdb ran MiXCR on the 5' RACE reads. The repertoire includes more than 500,000 distinct CDR3 sequences, roughly 28% of them detected once, and about a fifth sits in the top ten. Sequences were obtained from blood. These receptors all come from a woman between 65 and 79 years old in good health. Both conserved end residues are part of each CDR3. D genes are given only for firm matches. Size is stated for part of the rows, as once, few or many counts, or as a class when the clone is expanded.

clone_size j_call d_call v_call cdr3_aa cdr3_nt
few TRBJ1-2 - TRBV6-2/TRBV6-3 CASSRRREYGYTF TGTGCCAGCAGCCGCCGCCGGGAATATGGCTACACCTTC
few TRBJ2-7 - TRBV20-1 CSAHRPESYEQYF TGCAGTGCCCACCGACCGGAATCCTACGAGCAGTACTTC
- TRBJ1-5 - TRBV7-9 CASSGGDPSNQPQHF TGTGCCAGCAGCGGAGGGGATCCAAGCAATCAGCCCCAGCATTTT
few TRBJ1-2 TRBD1 TRBV4-1 CASSQVGGSGVDGYTF TGCGCCAGCAGCCAAGTAGGGGGCTCCGGTGTCGATGGCTACACCTTC
- TRBJ2-5 - TRBV6-1 CASRRQKETQYF TGTGCCAGCAGGCGACAGAAAGAGACCCAGTACTTC
many TRBJ1-5 - TRBV7-3 CASSLDSNQPQHF TGTGCCAGCAGCTTAGACTCCAATCAGCCCCAGCATTTT
few TRBJ2-2 - TRBV6-2/TRBV6-3 CASSYPGQRDTGELFF TGTGCCAGCAGTTACCCCGGACAGCGAGACACCGGGGAGCTGTTTTTT
few TRBJ2-1 - TRBV5-1 CASSWWGRGWLF TGCGCCAGCAGCTGGTGGGGGCGAGGGTGGCTCTTC
- TRBJ1-1 - TRBV29-1 CSAGQPDTEAFF TGCAGCGCAGGACAGCCAGACACTGAAGCTTTCTTT
- TRBJ1-2 - TRBV7-9 CASSSNSYGYTF TGTGCCAGCAGCTCCAACAGCTATGGCTACACCTTC
few TRBJ2-6 - TRBV24-1 CATSDPGRPNVLTF TGTGCCACCAGTGATCCCGGGCGACCCAACGTCCTGACTTTC
few TRBJ1-2 - TRBV7-8 CASSLFALSSDGYTF TGTGCCAGCAGCTTATTTGCCTTGTCGTCTGATGGCTACACCTTC
few TRBJ1-2 TRBD1 TRBV4-2 CASSQDPQGGLYGYTF TGTGCCAGCAGCCAAGACCCACAGGGGGGGCTCTATGGCTACACCTTC
few TRBJ1-1 - TRBV11-3 CASSLDRGATEAFF TGTGCCAGCAGCTTAGATCGCGGGGCCACTGAAGCTTTCTTT
- TRBJ2-5 - TRBV12-3/TRBV12-4 CASSPWGTMETQYF TGTGCCAGCAGTCCCTGGGGGACGATGGAGACCCAGTACTTC
few TRBJ2-5 - TRBV10-3 CAISESGGQQETQYF TGTGCCATCAGTGAGTCGGGTGGGCAGCAAGAGACCCAGTACTTC
many TRBJ1-1 - TRBV6-5 CATHGWGTEAFF TGTGCCACTCATGGGTGGGGCACTGAAGCTTTCTTT
few TRBJ2-5 - TRBV6-1 CASSGLIQETQYF TGTGCCAGCAGCGGACTGATACAAGAGACCCAGTACTTC
- TRBJ2-3 TRBD1 TRBV29-1 CSVKQGGTDTQYF TGCAGCGTTAAACAGGGGGGAACAGATACGCAGTATTTT
- TRBJ2-7 TRBD1 TRBV6-1 CASSVSGQGKTYEQYF TGTGCCAGCAGTGTGTCGGGACAGGGGAAAACCTACGAGCAGTACTTC
- TRBJ1-6 - TRBV20-1 CSAPSSYNSPLHF TGCAGTGCCCCGAGCTCCTATAATTCACCCCTCCACTTT
- TRBJ1-1 - TRBV18 CASSPTTGPEAFF TGTGCCAGCTCACCAACTACAGGCCCTGAAGCTTTCTTT
few TRBJ1-1 - TRBV2 CASTREVLNTEAFF TGTGCCAGCACCCGAGAGGTGCTGAACACTGAAGCTTTCTTT
many TRBJ2-7 - TRBV5-1 CASSYGTGEEQYF TGCGCCAGCAGCTACGGTACAGGAGAGGAGCAGTACTTC
few TRBJ2-5 TRBD1 TRBV20-1 CSASYRGETQYF TGCAGTGCTAGTTACAGGGGGGAGACCCAGTACTTC
few TRBJ2-7 - TRBV6-2/TRBV6-3 CASSYGHKYEQYF TGTGCCAGCAGTTACGGACACAAATACGAGCAGTACTTC
- TRBJ2-2 - TRBV20-1 CGGAQGQGTGELFF TGCGGTGGAGCGCAGGGGCAGGGGACCGGGGAGCTGTTTTTT
few TRBJ2-7 - TRBV7-9 CASSLAWRGHNYEQYF TGTGCCAGCAGCTTAGCTTGGCGGGGGCACAACTACGAGCAGTACTTC
few TRBJ2-5 TRBD2 TRBV4-2 CASSRRETLRPNTQYF TGTGCCAGCAGCCGGCGGGAGACGCTTCGACCAAATACCCAGTACTTC
few TRBJ2-4 - TRBV5-1 CASSLDGRKNIQYF TGCGCCAGCAGCTTGGACGGGAGAAAAAACATTCAGTACTTC
- TRBJ1-6 TRBD1 TRBV5-1 CASSLGGGNSPLHF TGTGCCAGCAGTTTAGGGGGCGGTAATTCACCCCTCCACTTT
few TRBJ2-3 - TRBV12-3/TRBV12-4 CASRLTTDTQYF TGTGCCAGCAGGCTGACCACAGATACGCAGTATTTT
- TRBJ2-1 - TRBV20-1 CSARDGAEIHSYNEQFF TGCAGTGCTAGAGATGGGGCAGAGATCCACTCCTACAATGAGCAGTTCTTC
many TRBJ1-1 - TRBV9 CASSVAGNTEAFF TGCGCCAGCAGCGTGGCCGGAAACACTGAAGCTTTCTTT
- TRBJ2-5 TRBD2 TRBV12-3/TRBV12-4 CASSLMWSSGGRETQYF TGTGCCAGCAGTTTAATGTGGTCTAGCGGGGGGCGAGAGACCCAGTACTTC
few TRBJ1-2 TRBD1 TRBV11-2 CASSKDRGQGGYTF TGTGCCAGCAGCAAGGACAGGGGGCAAGGGGGCTACACCTTC
- TRBJ2-1 TRBD2 TRBV12-3/TRBV12-4 CASSSSGGFYNEQFF TGTGCCAGCAGTTCTAGCGGGGGGTTTTACAATGAGCAGTTCTTC
few TRBJ2-1 - TRBV12-3/TRBV12-4 CASSFAVYNEQFF TGTGCCAGCAGTTTCGCGGTTTACAATGAGCAGTTCTTC
few TRBJ1-2 - TRBV7-2 CASSRDGGGYGYTF TGTGCCAGCAGCCGTGACGGGGGTGGATATGGCTACACCTTC
- TRBJ2-4 TRBD2 TRBV4-3 CASSLVTGLAGKNIQYF TGCGCCAGCAGCCTCGTTACGGGACTAGCGGGAAAGAACATTCAGTACTTC
few TRBJ2-4 TRBD2 TRBV7-2 CASSSRPGLAGRGNIQYF TGTGCCAGCAGCTCTCGCCCGGGACTAGCGGGGAGGGGAAACATTCAGTACTTC
- TRBJ1-2 - TRBV5-6 CASSPSEPAYGYTF TGTGCCAGCAGCCCTTCAGAGCCGGCCTATGGCTACACCTTC
- TRBJ1-2 - TRBV7-2 CAGSLAAGSRGYTF TGTGCCGGCAGCTTAGCAGCAGGTTCTAGGGGCTACACCTTC
- TRBJ2-7 TRBD2 TRBV20-1 CSARVAGYEQYF TGCAGTGCTAGAGTAGCGGGGTACGAGCAGTACTTC
- TRBJ2-7 - TRBV21-1 CASTETGQQYF TGTGCCAGCACCGAAACAGGGCAGCAGTACTTC
- TRBJ2-4 - TRBV5-1 CASSLAGVVGKNIQYF TGCGCCAGCAGCTTGGCCGGGGTAGTGGGGAAAAACATTCAGTACTTC
few TRBJ2-3 - TRBV4-3 CASSQGGRSTDTQYF TGCGCCAGCAGCCAAGGAGGCCGGAGCACAGATACGCAGTATTTT